Below, 14 T cell receptor beta chains from the same sample are listed, as sequenced in a study of PD-1 blockade in classical Hodgkin lymphoma. Clones were read by immunoSEQ multiplex PCR, and TCRdb kept only the in-frame ones, dropping some. Seen here are about 11,000 clones, approximately 80% observed once, and the top ten hold about 5%. Exposure to brentuximab vedotin varied, and each patient had relapsed following autologous stem cell transplantation. Sequenced here: peripheral blood mononuclear cells (PBMCs), sampled before the second cycle of nivolumab. The receptors shown here come from a human donor with classical Hodgkin lymphoma.

This sequence joins TRBV28 and TRBJ2-7; 9 positions match TRBD1. V shed 7 bases and J 4 bases; nucleotides not matched to a gene: 5. The V gene's germline CDR1 is MDHEN and CDR2 SYDVKM. This CDR3 has 13 amino acids. The CDR3 spells CASKGTGRYEQYF. In DNA form, the CDR3 reads TGTGCCAGCAAGGGGACAGGGAGATACGAGCAGTACTTC.

The chain is built from TRBV7-6 and TRBJ2-7; the D gene is possibly TRBD2 (7 bases). Per the germline V gene, CDR1 is SGHVS and CDR2 is FNYEAQ. The length of the CDR3 is 15 residues. V was cut by 4 bases and J by 5 bases, with 18 bases left in between. CDR3 sequence (DNA): TGTGCCAGCAGCTCTGGTGGGGGGGCTGCCGACGAGCAGTACTTC. Protein sequence: CASSSGGGAADEQYF.

The chain recombines TRBV6-6 with TRBJ2-5; 7 bases fit TRBD1. Germline loops: CDR1 MNHNY, CDR2 SVGAGI (reference sequence). The CDR3 length is 13 residues. After removal of 8 bases from V and 5 bases from J, the junction contained 8 bases not matched to a gene. CDR3 sequence reads: CASGPGGGETQYF. In nucleotides, the CDR3 is TGTGCCAGCGGGCCAGGGGGTGGGGAGACCCAGTACTTC.

The J gene is TRBJ2-1, the V gene TRBV5-5, with 7 bases aligning to TRBD1. Trimming removed 1 base from V and 8 bases from J; junction bases left unmatched: 6. Germline CDR1 reads SGHKS; CDR2 reads YYEKEE (reference sequence). This CDR3 is built from 14 residues. The CDR3 DNA follows: TGTGCCAGCAGCTTGTCCAGGGGGATCCATGAGCAGTTCTTC. It specifies CASSLSRGIHEQFF.

The V gene is TRBV18, the J gene TRBJ1-1, with D uncertain. Per the germline V gene, CDR1 is KGHSH and CDR2 is LQKENI. The CDR3 runs 14 residues. With 0 bases removed from V and 1 base from J, the gap between germline ends came to 6 bases. CDR3 DNA: TGTGCCAGCTCACCACCGGTGTCGAACACTGAAGCTTTCTTT. Its protein product is CASSPPVSNTEAFF.

The chain is built from TRBV6-5 and TRBJ2-7, with D perhaps given as TRBD1 or TRBD2 (6 bases each). CDR3 size: 15 residues. CDR1 is MNHEY, CDR2 SVGAGI, per germline. Trimming shortened V by 0 bases and J by 4 bases, and 13 bases separated the two germline ends. This CDR3 reads CASSYSEGGGYEQYF. CDR3 nucleotides: TGTGCCAGCAGTTACTCTGAGGGGGGCGGGTACGAGCAGTACTTC.

This rearrangement joins TRBV5-1 to TRBJ2-2; D is undetermined. CDR1 and CDR2 from the germline V gene are SGHRS and YFSETQ. Deletions cut 8 bases from V and 6 bases from J, with 8 bases between. This CDR3 is 11 amino acids long. The CDR3 region is CASRVAGELFF. The CDR3 nucleotides are TGCGCCAGTAGAGTTGCCGGGGAGCTGTTTTTT.

The chain joins TRBV27 to TRBJ2-7, with D perhaps given as TRBD1 or TRBD2 (5 bases each). The CDR3 is 17 amino acids. In germline, CDR1 is MNHEY, CDR2 SMNVEV (reference sequence). Trimming stripped 3 bases from V and 0 bases from J, with 18 bases between. The CDR3 is CASSFLVTGLSSYEQYF. The CDR3 nucleotides are TGTGCCAGCAGTTTCCTCGTTACGGGGCTAAGCTCCTACGAGCAGTACTTC.

The gene calls are TRBV5-4 and TRBJ2-3; TRBD2 matches 7 bases. This CDR3 has 14 residues. Germline V gene lookup returns CDR1 SGHNT and CDR2 YYREEE (reference sequence). V was pared by 4 bases and J by 7 bases, with 9 bases of the junction left unmatched. CDR3 amino acids: CASSTTSAGNTQYF. The CDR3 DNA is TGTGCCAGCAGCACAACTAGCGCGGGGAATACGCAGTATTTT.

This chain links TRBV2 with TRBJ2-2; the D gene is possibly TRBD1 (6 bases). The CDR3 spans 13 residues. V was trimmed by 6 bases and J by 4 bases, leaving 9 bases between them. CDR1 is SNHLY, CDR2 FYNNEI, per germline. The CDR3 DNA follows: TGTGCCAGCAGCACAGGGCTCACCGGGGAGCTGTTTTTT. Amino acid sequence: CASSTGLTGELFF.

This sequence joins TRBV19 and TRBJ2-5; D is possibly TRBD1 (6 bases). The ends were cut back, 2 bases at V and 2 bases at J, with 9 bases in the middle. The CDR3 extends over 14 amino acids. Germline loops: CDR1 LNHDA, CDR2 SQIVND (reference sequence). In nucleotides, the CDR3 is TGTGCCAGTAGTATACAGGGGAGTCAAGAGACCCAGTACTTC. Encoded protein: CASSIQGSQETQYF.

The V gene is TRBV6-7, the J gene TRBJ2-5; tentatively, D is TRBD1 or TRBD2 (5 bases each). TRBV6-7 is annotated as an ORF whose role is uncertain. The CDR3 runs to 15 residues. Trimming took off 4 bases at V and 5 bases at J, with 17 bases between the two ends. The CDR3 here is CASSLSSCGGETQYF. CDR3 bases: TGTGCCAGCAGTTTATCCTCCTGTGGGGGTGAGACCCAGTACTTC.

This sequence joins TRBV14 and TRBJ1-2, with 12 bases identical to TRBD1. J gave up 4 bases and V 2 bases, and 8 bases lay outside the gene matches. Germline V gene sequence: CDR1 SGHDN, CDR2 FVKESK. The CDR3 extends over 17 amino acids. CDR3 sequence reads: CASSQRDRGRFSYGYTF. CDR3 in DNA: TGTGCCAGCAGCCAAAGGGACAGGGGGCGTTTCAGCTATGGCTACACCTTC.

There are a few counts of this clone. The V and J genes are TRBV7-2 and TRBJ2-7, with D perhaps matching TRBD2 (6 bases). CDR1 is SGHTA and CDR2 is FQGNSA in the germline V gene. The CDR3 extends over 15 amino acids. The V end lost 4 bases, the J end lost 6 bases, and 19 bases lay between the germline ends. The CDR3 coding sequence is TGTGCCAGCAGCTCAGCTGTGGGTGGGAGGTTCGAGCAGTACTTC. This gives the protein CASSSAVGGRFEQYF.